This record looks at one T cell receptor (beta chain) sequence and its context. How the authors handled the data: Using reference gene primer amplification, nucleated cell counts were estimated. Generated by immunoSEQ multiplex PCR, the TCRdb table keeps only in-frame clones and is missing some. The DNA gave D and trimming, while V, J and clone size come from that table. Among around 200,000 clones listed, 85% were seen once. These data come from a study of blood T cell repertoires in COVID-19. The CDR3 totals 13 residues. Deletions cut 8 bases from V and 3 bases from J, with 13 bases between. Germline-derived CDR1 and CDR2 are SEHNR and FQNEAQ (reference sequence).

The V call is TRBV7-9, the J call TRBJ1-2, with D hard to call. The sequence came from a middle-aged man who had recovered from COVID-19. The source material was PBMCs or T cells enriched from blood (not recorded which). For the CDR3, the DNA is TGTGCCAGCCTCGGTAGCTCCCACTATGGCTACACCTTC. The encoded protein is CASLGSSHYGYTF.